The T cell receptor beta chain described here comes from a study of blood T cells in healthy people across ages. A J-beta primer mix and a sample-barcoded 5' primer were used in a second PCR of about 7 to 12 cycles. Carrying 12 random nucleotides, a template-switch adaptor labeled each individual cDNA molecule. TCRdb redid the calling of the 5' RACE reads with MiXCR, one entry per CDR3 protein. The sample yields roughly 680,000 distinct CDR3 sequences, roughly half seen once. The CDR3 spans 16 residues. Per germline, CDR1 SGDLS and CDR2 YYNGEE. Trimming pared 0 bases from V and 4 bases from J, leaving 13 bases between. All donors came from Russia, were Caucasian and healthy, and spanned ages about 6 to 100.

The chain joins TRBV9 to TRBJ1-4, with D maybe TRBD1 (5 bases). The receptor comes from a woman older than 75 in good health. Specimen: blood. The CDR3 here is CASSVAPAGVNEKLFF. Written as DNA, the CDR3 is TGTGCCAGCAGCGTAGCCCCCGCGGGGGTTAATGAAAAACTGTTTTTT.